A selection of T cell receptor beta chains follows, all from one sample in a study of T-cell memory formation after mild COVID-19. A single record per CDR3 protein comes from TCRdb applying MiXCR to the 5' RACE reads. Among 300,000 or so distinct CDR3 sequences listed, about 16% were seen once. The material sequenced was PBMCs or a T cell subset sorted from them (not recorded which). All receptors come from a man aged 18-30 years who had mild COVID-19 (a few samples of this study predate the infection). Cell type and time point are not known. The CDR3 runs from the conserved cysteine through the conserved F or W. The D gene is left open where the match is weak. For some rows the clone size is stated as once, few or many, or as a class when expanded; others skip it.

v_call,clone_size,j_call,d_call,cdr3_aa,cdr3_nt
TRBV5-1,many,TRBJ2-7,TRBD1,CASSLSWDRGYEQYF,TGCGCCAGCAGCTTGAGTTGGGACAGGGGCTACGAGCAGTACTTC
TRBV20-1,NA,TRBJ2-1,NA,CSARGVRGNYNEQFF,TGCAGTGCTAGAGGGGTGCGGGGTAACTACAATGAGCAGTTCTTC
TRBV4-2,NA,TRBJ1-1,NA,CASSQGWTEAFF,TGTGCCAGCAGCCAAGGATGGACTGAAGCTTTCTTT
TRBV5-1,NA,TRBJ1-6,NA,CASSVDSNSPLHF,TGCGCCAGCAGCGTTGACAGTAATTCACCCCTCCACTTT
TRBV7-9,NA,TRBJ2-3,TRBD2,CASSLTTSGGTDTQYF,TGTGCCAGCAGCTTAACGACTAGCGGGGGAACAGATACGCAGTATTTT
TRBV15,NA,TRBJ1-1,NA,CATSRDGAGWAFF,TGTGCCACCAGCAGAGATGGGGCTGGCTGGGCTTTCTTT
TRBV24-1,NA,TRBJ2-3,TRBD1,CATSDRRDRSTDTQYF,TGTGCCACCAGTGATCGGCGGGACAGGAGCACAGATACGCAGTATTTT
TRBV7-3,few,TRBJ1-6,NA,CASNPIHTNSPLHF,TGTGCCAGCAACCCTATTCATACGAATTCACCCCTCCACTTT
TRBV6-5,many,TRBJ1-1,NA,CASSSNRRNTEAFF,TGTGCCAGCAGTTCCAACCGTAGGAACACTGAAGCTTTCTTT
TRBV7-2,NA,TRBJ1-1,NA,CASSLRPDPGTEAFF,TGTGCCAGCAGCTTACGACCAGATCCTGGCACTGAAGCTTTCTTT
TRBV29-1,few,TRBJ2-1,NA,CSVRGGRWNEQFF,TGCAGCGTTCGTGGCGGGCGCTGGAATGAGCAGTTCTTC
TRBV7-3,NA,TRBJ2-2,NA,CASSLDSLEELFF,TGTGCCAGCAGCTTAGATTCCCTAGAGGAGCTGTTTTTT
TRBV7-3,NA,TRBJ2-7,TRBD1,CASGPGQGEQYF,TGTGCTAGCGGGCCGGGACAGGGCGAGCAGTACTTC
TRBV7-2,many,TRBJ1-1,TRBD1,CASSPQGGTEAFF,TGTGCCAGCAGCCCCCAGGGGGGCACTGAAGCTTTCTTT
TRBV5-1,NA,TRBJ2-2,NA,CASRLGLANTGELFF,TGCGCCAGCAGACTGGGCCTTGCGAACACCGGGGAGCTGTTTTTT
TRBV6-5,many,TRBJ2-2,TRBD2,CASSDSGGYTGELFF,TGTGCCAGCAGTGACAGCGGGGGGTACACCGGGGAGCTGTTTTTT
TRBV9,many,TRBJ2-6,TRBD2,CASSVVAGPSGANVLTF,TGTGCCAGCAGCGTAGTAGCGGGCCCCTCTGGGGCCAACGTCCTGACTTTC
TRBV4-2,many,TRBJ2-5,TRBD2,CASSPGLAPPEQETQYF,TGTGCCAGCAGCCCGGGACTAGCCCCGCCTGAGCAAGAGACCCAGTACTTC
TRBV5-6,few,TRBJ2-5,NA,CASSLVPETQYF,TGTGCCAGCAGCTTGGTCCCAGAGACCCAGTACTTC
TRBV4-1,NA,TRBJ2-5,NA,CASSQEGSGPQYF,TGCGCCAGCAGCCAAGAAGGTTCAGGGCCCCAGTACTTC
TRBV7-9,few,TRBJ1-6,NA,CASSSTQRGSSPLHF,TGTGCCAGCAGCTCGACACAACGGGGTTCTTCACCCCTCCACTTT
TRBV12-3/TRBV12-4,NA,TRBJ2-1,NA,CASQSEGEQFF,TGTGCCAGCCAAAGCGAGGGTGAGCAGTTCTTC
TRBV6-5,few,TRBJ1-1,TRBD1,CASSSEGAGNTEAFF,TGTGCCAGCAGTTCAGAGGGGGCCGGTAACACTGAAGCTTTCTTT
TRBV2,NA,TRBJ2-1,NA,CASSEDQGEQFF,TGTGCCAGCAGTGAGGATCAAGGTGAGCAGTTCTTC
TRBV25-1,many,TRBJ2-3,NA,CASSQPSGAGVYADTQYF,TGTGCCAGCAGTCAACCGTCGGGCGCAGGGGTATACGCAGATACGCAGTATTTT
TRBV4-3,many,TRBJ2-3,TRBD2,CASSQVMKRGFADTQYF,TGCGCCAGCAGCCAAGTCATGAAGCGGGGGTTTGCAGATACGCAGTATTTT
TRBV7-7,NA,TRBJ2-7,NA,CASSFGSTYEQYF,TGTGCCAGCAGCTTTGGCTCGACCTACGAGCAGTACTTC
TRBV25-1,few,TRBJ2-3,TRBD2,CASSEFVGGSTDTQYF,TGTGCCAGCAGTGAATTCGTCGGGGGGAGCACAGATACGCAGTATTTT
TRBV11-2,many,TRBJ2-5,NA,CASSLIGDKETQYF,TGTGCCAGCAGCTTAATAGGGGATAAGGAGACCCAGTACTTC